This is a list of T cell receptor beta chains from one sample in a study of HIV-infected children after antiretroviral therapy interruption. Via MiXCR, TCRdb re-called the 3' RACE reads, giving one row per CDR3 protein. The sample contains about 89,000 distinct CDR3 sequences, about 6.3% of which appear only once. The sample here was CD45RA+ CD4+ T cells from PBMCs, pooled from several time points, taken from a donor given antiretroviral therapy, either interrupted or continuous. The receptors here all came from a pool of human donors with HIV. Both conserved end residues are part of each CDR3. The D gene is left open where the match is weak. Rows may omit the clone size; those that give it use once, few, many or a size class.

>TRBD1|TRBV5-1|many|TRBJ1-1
CASSFLGRGHTEAFF
TGCGCCAGCAGCTTTTTGGGCAGGGGGCACACTGAAGCTTTCTTT
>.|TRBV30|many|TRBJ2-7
CAWSLGGGEQYF
TGTGCCTGGAGTCTAGGGGGGGGTGAACAGTACTTC
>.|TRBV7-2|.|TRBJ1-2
CASELGIYGYTF
TGTGCCAGCGAATTAGGAATTTATGGCTACACCTTC
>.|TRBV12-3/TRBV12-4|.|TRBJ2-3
CASSRYPRGTQYF
TGTGCCAGCAGTCGGTATCCGCGGGGTACGCAGTATTTT
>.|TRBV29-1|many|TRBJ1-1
CSVDRATEAFF
TGCAGCGTTGACAGGGCCACTGAAGCTTTCTTT
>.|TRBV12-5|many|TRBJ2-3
CASGLQLLDTTADTQYF
TGTGCTAGTGGTTTACAACTACTAGATACAACGGCTGATACGCAGTATTTT
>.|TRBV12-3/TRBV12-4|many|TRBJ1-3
CASSLEGNRSGNTIYF
TGTGCCAGCAGTTTAGAAGGGAACAGGTCTGGAAACACCATATATTTT
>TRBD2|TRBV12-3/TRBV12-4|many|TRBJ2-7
CASSTSSGRLYEQYF
TGTGCCAGCAGTACTTCTAGCGGGAGACTCTACGAGCAGTACTTC
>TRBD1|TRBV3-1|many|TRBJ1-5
CASSQTGDQPQHF
TGTGCCAGCAGCCAGACAGGGGATCAGCCCCAGCATTTT
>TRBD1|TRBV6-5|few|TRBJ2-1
CASSWDRGIGSEQFF
TGTGCCAGCAGTTGGGACAGGGGGATCGGAAGTGAGCAGTTCTTC
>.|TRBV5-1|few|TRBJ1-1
CASSLRGDGLNTEAFF
TGCGCCAGCAGCTTGAGGGGGGACGGTTTAAACACTGAAGCTTTCTTT
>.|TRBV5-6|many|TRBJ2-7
CASSSGPGISYEQYF
TGTGCCAGCAGCAGCGGCCCGGGGATCTCCTACGAGCAGTACTTC
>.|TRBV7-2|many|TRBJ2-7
CASSPPVAPYEQYF
TGTGCCAGCAGCCCCCCGGTGGCCCCCTACGAGCAGTACTTC
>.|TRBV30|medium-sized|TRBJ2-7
CAWSRDWGFEQYF
TGTGCCTGGAGTCGGGACTGGGGGTTTGAACAGTACTTC
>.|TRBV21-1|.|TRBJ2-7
CASSKAPLRGRPSYEQYF
TGTGCCAGCAGCAAAGCCCCACTTCGGGGCAGGCCCTCCTACGAGCAGTACTTC
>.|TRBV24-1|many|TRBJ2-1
CATSSPSYNEQFF
TGTGCCACCAGTTCCCCCTCCTACAATGAGCAGTTCTTC
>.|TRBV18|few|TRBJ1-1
CASSPPSGVNTEAFF
TGTGCCAGCTCACCACCGAGCGGGGTGAACACTGAAGCTTTCTTT